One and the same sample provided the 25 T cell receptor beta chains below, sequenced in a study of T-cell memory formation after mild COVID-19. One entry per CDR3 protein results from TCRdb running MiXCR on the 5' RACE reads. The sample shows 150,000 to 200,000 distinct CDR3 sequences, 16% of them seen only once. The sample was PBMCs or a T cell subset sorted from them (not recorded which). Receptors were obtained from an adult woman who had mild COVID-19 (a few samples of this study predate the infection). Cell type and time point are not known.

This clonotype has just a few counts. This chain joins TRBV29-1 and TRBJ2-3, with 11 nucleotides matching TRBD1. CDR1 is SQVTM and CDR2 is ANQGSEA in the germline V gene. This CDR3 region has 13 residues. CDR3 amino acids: CSAGQGAPDTQYF. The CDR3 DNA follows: TGCAGTGCCGGACAGGGGGCACCAGATACGCAGTATTTT.

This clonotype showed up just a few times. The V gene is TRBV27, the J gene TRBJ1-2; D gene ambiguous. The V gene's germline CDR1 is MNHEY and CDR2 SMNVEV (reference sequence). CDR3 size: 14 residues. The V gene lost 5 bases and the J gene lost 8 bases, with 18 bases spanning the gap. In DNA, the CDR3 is TGTGCCAGCAGTCCGTGGACCGGCTCGGGAGGCTACACCTTC. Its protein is CASSPWTGSGGYTF.

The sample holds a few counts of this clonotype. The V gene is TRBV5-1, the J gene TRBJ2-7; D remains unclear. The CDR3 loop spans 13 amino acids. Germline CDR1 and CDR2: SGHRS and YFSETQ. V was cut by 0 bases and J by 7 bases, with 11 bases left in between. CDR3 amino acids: CASSLDGGREQYF. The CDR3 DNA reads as TGCGCCAGCAGCTTGGATGGCGGCAGGGAGCAGTACTTC.

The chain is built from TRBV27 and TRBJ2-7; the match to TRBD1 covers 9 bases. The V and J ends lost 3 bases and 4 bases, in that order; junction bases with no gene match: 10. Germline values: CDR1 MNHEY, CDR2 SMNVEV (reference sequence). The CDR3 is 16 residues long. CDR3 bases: TGTGCCAGCAGTTTCCTAGTCGGGACAGGGAAATACGAGCAGTACTTC. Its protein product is CASSFLVGTGKYEQYF.

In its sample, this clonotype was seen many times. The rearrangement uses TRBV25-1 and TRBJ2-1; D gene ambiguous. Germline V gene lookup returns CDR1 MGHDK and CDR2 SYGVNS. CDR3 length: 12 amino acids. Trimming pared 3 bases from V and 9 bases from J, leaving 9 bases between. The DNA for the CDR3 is TGTGCCAGCAGTGACAAGGGTATTGAGCAGTTCTTC. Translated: CASSDKGIEQFF.

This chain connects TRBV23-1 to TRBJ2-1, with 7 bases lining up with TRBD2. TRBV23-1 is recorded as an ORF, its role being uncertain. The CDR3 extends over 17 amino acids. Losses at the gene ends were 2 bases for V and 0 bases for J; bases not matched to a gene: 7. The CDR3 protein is CASSQLAALTSYNEQFF. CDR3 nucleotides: TGCGCCAGCAGTCAACTAGCGGCGTTGACCTCCTACAATGAGCAGTTCTTC.

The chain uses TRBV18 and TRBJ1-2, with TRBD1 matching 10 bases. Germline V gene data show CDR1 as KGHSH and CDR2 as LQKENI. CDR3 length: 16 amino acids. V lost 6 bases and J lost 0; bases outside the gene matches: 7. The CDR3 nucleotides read TGTGCCAGCTCCCAGGGACAGGGGACCTCTAACTATGGCTACACCTTC. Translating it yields CASSQGQGTSNYGYTF.

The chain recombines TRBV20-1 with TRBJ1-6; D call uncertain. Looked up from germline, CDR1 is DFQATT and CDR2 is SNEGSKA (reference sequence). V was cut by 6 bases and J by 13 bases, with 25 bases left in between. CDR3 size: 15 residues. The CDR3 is CSAPKMSPAPEPLHF. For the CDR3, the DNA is TGCAGTGCCCCGAAGATGTCCCCGGCCCCTGAGCCCCTCCACTTT.

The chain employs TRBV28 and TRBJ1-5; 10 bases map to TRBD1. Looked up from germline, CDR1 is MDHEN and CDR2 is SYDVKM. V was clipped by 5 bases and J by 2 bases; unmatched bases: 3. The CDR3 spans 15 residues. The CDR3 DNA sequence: TGTGCCAGCAGTCCGGGGACAGGGGGCAATCAGCCCCAGCATTTT. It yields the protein CASSPGTGGNQPQHF.

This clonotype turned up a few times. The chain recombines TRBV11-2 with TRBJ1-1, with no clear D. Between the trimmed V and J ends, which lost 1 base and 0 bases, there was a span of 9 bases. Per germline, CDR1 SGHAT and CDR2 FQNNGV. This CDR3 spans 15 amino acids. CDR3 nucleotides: TGTGCCAGCAGCTTAGGGTTCGGACTGAACACTGAAGCTTTCTTT. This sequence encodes CASSLGFGLNTEAFF. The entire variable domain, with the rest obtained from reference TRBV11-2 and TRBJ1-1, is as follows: EAGVAQSPRYKIIEKRQSVAFWCNPISGHATLYWYQQILGQGPKLLIQFQNNGVVDDSQLPKDRFSAERLKGVDSTLKIQPAKLEDSAVYLCASSLGFGLNTEAFFGQGTRLTVV.

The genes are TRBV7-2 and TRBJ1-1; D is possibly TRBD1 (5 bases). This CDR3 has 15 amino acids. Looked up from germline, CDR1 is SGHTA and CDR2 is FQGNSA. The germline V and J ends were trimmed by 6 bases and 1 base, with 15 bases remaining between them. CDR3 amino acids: CASSPIGAGNTEAFF. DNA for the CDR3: TGTGCCAGCAGTCCCATCGGGGCGGGGAACACTGAAGCTTTCTTT.

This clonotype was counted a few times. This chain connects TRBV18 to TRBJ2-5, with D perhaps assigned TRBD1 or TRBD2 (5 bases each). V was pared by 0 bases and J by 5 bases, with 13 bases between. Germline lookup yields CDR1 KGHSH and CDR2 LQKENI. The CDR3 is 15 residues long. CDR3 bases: TGTGCCAGCTCACCACCCTGGGGACCGGGGGAGACCCAGTACTTC. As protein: CASSPPWGPGETQYF.

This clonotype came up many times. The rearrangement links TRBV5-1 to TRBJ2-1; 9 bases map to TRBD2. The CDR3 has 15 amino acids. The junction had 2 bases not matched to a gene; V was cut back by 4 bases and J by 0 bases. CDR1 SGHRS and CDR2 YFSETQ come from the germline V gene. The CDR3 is CASSDSGSSYNEQFF. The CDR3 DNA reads TGCGCCAGCAGCGATAGCGGGAGCTCCTACAATGAGCAGTTCTTC.

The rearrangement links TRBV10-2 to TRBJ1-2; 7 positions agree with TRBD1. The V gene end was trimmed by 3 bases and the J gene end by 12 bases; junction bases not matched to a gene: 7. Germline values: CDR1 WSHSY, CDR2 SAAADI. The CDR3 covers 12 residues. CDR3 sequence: CASSDVRGYNTF. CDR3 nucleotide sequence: TGCGCCAGCAGTGACGTCAGGGGGTACAACACCTTC.

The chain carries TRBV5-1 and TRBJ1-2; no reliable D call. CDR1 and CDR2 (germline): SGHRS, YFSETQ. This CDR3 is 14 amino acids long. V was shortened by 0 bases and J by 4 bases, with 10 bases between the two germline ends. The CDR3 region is CASSLADSFYGYTF. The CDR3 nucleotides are TGCGCCAGCAGCTTGGCGGACTCCTTCTATGGCTACACCTTC.

The CDR3 DNA follows: TGTGCCAGCAGCTCCCCCGGGACAGCCTTTGCAACTAATGAAAAACTGTTTTTT. Protein product: CASSSPGTAFATNEKLFF. The rearrangement uses TRBV7-9 and TRBJ1-4; 7 nucleotides match TRBD1. The CDR3 sequence is 18 residues long. V shed 4 bases and J 0 bases; nucleotides not matched to a gene: 11. Per the germline V gene, CDR1 is SEHNR and CDR2 is FQNEAQ (reference sequence).

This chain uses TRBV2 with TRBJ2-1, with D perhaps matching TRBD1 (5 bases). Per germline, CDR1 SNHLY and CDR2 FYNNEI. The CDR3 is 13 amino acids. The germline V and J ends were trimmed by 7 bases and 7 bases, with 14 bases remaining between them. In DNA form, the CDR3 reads TGTGCCAGCATTTTCCCCCCAGGGAATGAGCAGTTCTTC. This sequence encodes CASIFPPGNEQFF.

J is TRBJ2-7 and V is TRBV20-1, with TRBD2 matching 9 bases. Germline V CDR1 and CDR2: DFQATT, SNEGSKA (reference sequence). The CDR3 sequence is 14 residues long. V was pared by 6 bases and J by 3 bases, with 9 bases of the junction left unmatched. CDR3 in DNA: TGCAGTGCCCTCGGACTAGCGAACCTCTACGAGCAGTACTTC. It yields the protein CSALGLANLYEQYF.

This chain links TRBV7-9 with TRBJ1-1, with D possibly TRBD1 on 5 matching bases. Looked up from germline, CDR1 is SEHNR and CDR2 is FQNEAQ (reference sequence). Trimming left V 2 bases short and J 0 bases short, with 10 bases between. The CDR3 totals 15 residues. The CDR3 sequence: CASSLRDAMNTEAFF. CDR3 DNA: TGTGCCAGCAGCTTACGGGACGCCATGAACACTGAAGCTTTCTTT.

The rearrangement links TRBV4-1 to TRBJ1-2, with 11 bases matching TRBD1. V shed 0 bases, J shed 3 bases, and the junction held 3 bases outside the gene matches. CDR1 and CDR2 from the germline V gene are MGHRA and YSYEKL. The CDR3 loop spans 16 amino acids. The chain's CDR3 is CASSQDRTGGDYGYTF. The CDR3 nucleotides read TGCGCCAGCAGCCAAGACCGGACAGGGGGCGACTATGGCTACACCTTC.

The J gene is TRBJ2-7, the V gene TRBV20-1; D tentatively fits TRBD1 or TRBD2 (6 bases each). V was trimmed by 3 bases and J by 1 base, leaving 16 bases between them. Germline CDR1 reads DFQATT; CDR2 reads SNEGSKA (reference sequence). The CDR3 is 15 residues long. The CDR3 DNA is TGCAGTGCTAGCCCGTCAAGGGGGAGGTCCTACGAGCAGTACTTC. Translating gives CSASPSRGRSYEQYF.

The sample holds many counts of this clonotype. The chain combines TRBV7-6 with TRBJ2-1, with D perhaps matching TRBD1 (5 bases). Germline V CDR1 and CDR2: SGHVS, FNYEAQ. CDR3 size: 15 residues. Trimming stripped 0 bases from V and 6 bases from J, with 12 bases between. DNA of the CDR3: TGTGCCAGCAGCTTAGCTGGGGCGCTTGTCAATGAGCAGTTCTTC. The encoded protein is CASSLAGALVNEQFF. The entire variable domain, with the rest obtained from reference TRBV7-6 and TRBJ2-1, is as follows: GAGVSQSPRYKVTKRGQDVALRCDPISGHVSLYWYRQALGQGPEFLTYFNYEAQQDKSGLPNDRFSAERPEGSISTLTIQRTEQRDSAMYRCASSLAGALVNEQFFGPGTRLTVL.

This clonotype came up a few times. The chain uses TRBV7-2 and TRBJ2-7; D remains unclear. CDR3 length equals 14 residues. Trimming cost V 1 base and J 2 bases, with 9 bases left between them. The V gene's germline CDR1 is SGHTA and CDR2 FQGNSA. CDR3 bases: TGTGCCAGCAGCTTAGACGTCCGCACCTACGAGCAGTACTTC. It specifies CASSLDVRTYEQYF.

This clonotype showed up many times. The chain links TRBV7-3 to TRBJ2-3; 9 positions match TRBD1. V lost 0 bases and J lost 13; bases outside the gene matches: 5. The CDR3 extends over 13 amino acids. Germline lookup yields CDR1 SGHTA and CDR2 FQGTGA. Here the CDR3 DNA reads TGTGCCAGCAGCTTAACGGCGGGACAGGGCGAGTATTTT. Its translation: CASSLTAGQGEYF.

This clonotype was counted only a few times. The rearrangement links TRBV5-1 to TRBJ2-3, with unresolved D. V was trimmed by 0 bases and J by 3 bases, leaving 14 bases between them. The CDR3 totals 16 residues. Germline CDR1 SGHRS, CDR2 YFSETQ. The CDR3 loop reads CASSLEIGWGTDTQYF. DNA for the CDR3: TGCGCCAGCAGCTTGGAGATCGGATGGGGTACAGATACGCAGTATTTT. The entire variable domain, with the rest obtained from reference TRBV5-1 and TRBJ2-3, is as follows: KAGVTQTPRYLIKTRGQQVTLSCSPISGHRSVSWYQQTPGQGLQFLFEYFSETQRNKGNFPGRFSGRQFSNSRSEMNVSTLELGDSALYLCASSLEIGWGTDTQYFGPGTRLTVL.